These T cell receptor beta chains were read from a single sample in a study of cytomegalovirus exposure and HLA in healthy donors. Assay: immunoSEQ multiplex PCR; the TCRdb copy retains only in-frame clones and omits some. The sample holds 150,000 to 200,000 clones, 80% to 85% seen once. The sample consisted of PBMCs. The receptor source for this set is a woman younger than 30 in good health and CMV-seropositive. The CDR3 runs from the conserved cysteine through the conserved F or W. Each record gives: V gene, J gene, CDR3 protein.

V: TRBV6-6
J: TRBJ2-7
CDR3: CASSDRASGVEQYF

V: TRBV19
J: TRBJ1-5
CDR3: CASRRQGLRQPQHF

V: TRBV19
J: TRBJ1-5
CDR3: CASRARRGPNQPQHF

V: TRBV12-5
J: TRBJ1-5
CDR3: CASGLDKGGHQHF

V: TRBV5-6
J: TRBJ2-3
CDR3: CASSFQSAGAAATQYF

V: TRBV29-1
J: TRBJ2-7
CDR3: CSVEHRTGEQSYEQYF

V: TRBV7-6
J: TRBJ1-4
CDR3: CASSKPKREEGEKLFF

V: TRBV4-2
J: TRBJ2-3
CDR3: CASSQDLAGGTDTQYF

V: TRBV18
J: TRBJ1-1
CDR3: CASSPRQVADQNTEAFF

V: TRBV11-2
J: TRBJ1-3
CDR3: CASSQDRDRNTIYF

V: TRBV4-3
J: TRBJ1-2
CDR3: CASSQVGRSNYGYTF

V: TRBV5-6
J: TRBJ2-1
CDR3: CASSLELAAYNEQFF

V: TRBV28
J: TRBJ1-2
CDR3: CASSSTTGTYTF

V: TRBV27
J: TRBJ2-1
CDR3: CASSPPGGRQFF

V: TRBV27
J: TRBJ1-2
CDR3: CASSLSGTVVPGGGYTF

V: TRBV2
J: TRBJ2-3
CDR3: CASSEGTVTDTQYF

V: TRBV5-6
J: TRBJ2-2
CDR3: CASSQWVAGGPTGELFF

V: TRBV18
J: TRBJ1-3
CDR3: CASSDSSYSGNTIYF

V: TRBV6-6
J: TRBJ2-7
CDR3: CASSYSKGLAGEEQYF

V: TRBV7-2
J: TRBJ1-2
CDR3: CASSGAAHYGYTF

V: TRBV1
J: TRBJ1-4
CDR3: CTSSHSGGREKLFF

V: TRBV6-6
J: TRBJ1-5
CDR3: CASSYSDTNQPQHF

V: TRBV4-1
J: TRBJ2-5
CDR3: CASSLLLVERETQYF

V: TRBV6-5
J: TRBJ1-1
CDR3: CASSLTLNTEAFF

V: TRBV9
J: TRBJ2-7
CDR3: CASSVGTEAYEQYF

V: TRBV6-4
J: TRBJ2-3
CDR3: CASSDQGASDTQYF

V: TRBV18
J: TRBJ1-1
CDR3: CASSPPGQGWEAFF

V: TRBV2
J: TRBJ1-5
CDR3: CASSGPGGSQPQHF

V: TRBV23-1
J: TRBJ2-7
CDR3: CASTAGGDKYEQYF

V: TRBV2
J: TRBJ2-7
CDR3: CASSVYLQGYEQYF

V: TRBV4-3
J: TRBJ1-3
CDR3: CASSQEAGLSGNTIYF

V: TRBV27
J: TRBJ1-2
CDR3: CASSPSAPGYNYGYTF

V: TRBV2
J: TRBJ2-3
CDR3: CASSETRTHHTDTQYF

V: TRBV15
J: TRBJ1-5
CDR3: CATSQFNQPQHF

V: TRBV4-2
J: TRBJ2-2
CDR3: CASSQDPRGANTGELFF

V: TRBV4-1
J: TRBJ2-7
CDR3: CASSQPTQGTYEQYF

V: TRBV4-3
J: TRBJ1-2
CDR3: CASSQDRIGISNYGYTF

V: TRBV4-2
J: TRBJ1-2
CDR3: CASSQEQGVYYGYTF

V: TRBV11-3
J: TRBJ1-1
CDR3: CASSPNDSTEAFF

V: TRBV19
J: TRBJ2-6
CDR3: CASHFGGMDGANVLTF

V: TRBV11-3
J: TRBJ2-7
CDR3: CASSPKGTFGYEQYF

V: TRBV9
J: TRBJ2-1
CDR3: CASSPQQGAYNEQFF

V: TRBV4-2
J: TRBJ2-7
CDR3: CASSQDSGGTFYEQYF

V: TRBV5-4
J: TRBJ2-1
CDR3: CASSLPGQGPGNEQFF

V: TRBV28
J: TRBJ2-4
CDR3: CASTPDWRENIQYF

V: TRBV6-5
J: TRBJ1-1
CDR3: CASSYLGENTEAFF

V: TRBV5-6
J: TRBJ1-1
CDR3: CASSLPQNTEAFF

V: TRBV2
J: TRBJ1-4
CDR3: CASSERVEVTNEKLFF